These T cell receptor beta chains were read from a single sample in a study of PD-L1 blockade in urothelial cancer. Sequencing used immunoSEQ multiplex PCR; TCRdb keeps in-frame clones, though not all of them. The sample has approximately 55,000 clones, approximately 86% seen once; the top ten hold approximately 21%. The sequencing used PBMCs, collected around atezolizumab (anti-PD-L1) treatment. The origin of the receptors is a man aged 60 to 75 with urothelial cancer. Each CDR3 is given with its conserved first and last residue. D genes are given only for firm matches. The size of a clone is reported for some rows only, either as once, few or many, or as a class for expanded clones.

clone_size	j_call	d_call	v_call	cdr3_aa	cdr3_nt
NA	TRBJ2-1	TRBD2	TRBV4-1	CASSPRTSGDPLDEQFF	TGCGCCAGCAGCCCTAGGACTAGCGGGGACCCCCTCGATGAGCAGTTCTTC
NA	TRBJ2-7	TRBD1	TRBV6-1	CASSERGTGGGEQYF	TGTGCCAGCAGTGAACGCGGGACAGGGGGCGGCGAGCAGTACTTC
NA	TRBJ2-7	NA	TRBV2	CATLRDKNYEQYF	TGTGCCACCCTACGGGACAAGAACTACGAGCAGTACTTC
NA	TRBJ2-2	NA	TRBV14	CASSHGQYGELFF	TGTGCCAGCAGCCACGGACAGTACGGGGAGCTGTTTTTT
NA	TRBJ2-7	TRBD2	TRBV2	CASMGGLAGAEQYF	TGTGCCAGCATGGGGGGACTAGCGGGTGCCGAGCAGTACTTC
NA	TRBJ1-6	NA	TRBV7-8	CASSLVDRRDSPLHF	TGTGCCAGCAGCTTAGTCGACAGGCGGGATTCACCCCTCCACTTT
NA	TRBJ1-1	TRBD1	TRBV20-1	CSARRQGEAFF	TGCAGTGCAAGAAGACAGGGGGAAGCTTTCTTT
NA	TRBJ2-3	TRBD1	TRBV7-3	CASSRGQGAGTDTQYF	TGTGCCAGCAGCCGGGGACAGGGGGCTGGGACAGATACGCAGTATTTT
few	TRBJ2-7	TRBD1	TRBV19	CASSPQGATNEQYF	TGTGCCAGTAGTCCGCAGGGGGCGACGAACGAGCAGTACTTC
NA	TRBJ1-5	NA	TRBV27	CASSLSGAGNQPQHF	TGTGCCAGCAGTTTATCGGGGGCCGGCAATCAGCCCCAGCATTTT
NA	TRBJ1-2	TRBD1	TRBV29-1	CSVGLGQGDHGYTF	TGCAGCGTTGGACTGGGACAGGGTGACCATGGCTACACCTTC
NA	TRBJ2-1	TRBD2	TRBV5-1	CASSLVLAGVHNEQFF	TGCGCCAGCAGCTTGGTGTTAGCGGGAGTCCACAATGAGCAGTTCTTC
NA	TRBJ1-3	NA	TRBV7-6	CASSNAVTGNTIYF	TGTGCCAGCAGCAATGCAGTCACTGGAAACACCATATATTTT
NA	TRBJ2-7	TRBD1	TRBV19	CASSMGTDYEQYF	TGTGCCAGTAGTATGGGGACAGATTACGAGCAGTACTTC
few	TRBJ1-1	NA	TRBV19	CASTPTYRGTEAFF	TGTGCCAGTACTCCTACGTATCGGGGCACTGAAGCTTTCTTT
NA	TRBJ1-6	TRBD1	TRBV9	CASSAADRSNSPLHF	TGTGCCAGCAGCGCCGCGGACAGGAGTAATTCACCCCTCCACTTT
NA	TRBJ1-1	TRBD1	TRBV6-5	CASSATGSTEAFF	TGTGCCAGCAGTGCGACAGGGTCCACTGAAGCTTTCTTT
once	TRBJ1-6	TRBD1	TRBV19	CASREDRDRLTSPLHF	TGTGCCAGTAGGGAGGACAGGGATCGTCTAACTTCACCCCTCCACTTT
NA	TRBJ2-5	NA	TRBV18	CASSFTESGPRGETQYF	TGTGCCAGCTCGTTCACCGAATCGGGTCCCCGAGGCGAGACCCAGTACTTC
NA	TRBJ2-3	NA	TRBV9	CASSVVSDTQYF	TGTGCCAGCAGCGTAGTGTCTGATACGCAGTATTTT
NA	TRBJ2-1	NA	TRBV4-1	CASSLTEHEQFF	TGCGCCAGCAGCCTAACGGAGCATGAACAGTTCTTC
NA	TRBJ1-4	NA	TRBV6-1	CASSEGGLGEKLFF	TGTGCCAGCAGTGAAGGGGGGCTGGGTGAAAAACTGTTTTTT
NA	TRBJ2-1	TRBD2	TRBV4-2	CASRLTSGSYNEQFF	TGTGCCAGCAGGCTGACTAGCGGCTCCTACAATGAGCAGTTCTTC
NA	TRBJ1-5	TRBD1	TRBV27	CASSSGTGGFQPQHF	TGTGCCAGCAGTTCAGGGACAGGGGGCTTTCAGCCCCAGCATTTT
NA	TRBJ2-2	NA	TRBV5-1	CASSAGNSNTGELFF	TGCGCCAGCAGCGCCGGGAATTCAAACACCGGGGAGCTGTTTTTT
NA	TRBJ2-3	TRBD2	TRBV12-5	CASGLLAGRADTQYF	TGTGCTAGTGGTTTGTTGGCAGGGAGGGCAGATACGCAGTATTTT
NA	TRBJ2-7	TRBD2	TRBV11-3	CASSPGGGSYEQYF	TGTGCCAGCAGCCCCGGCGGCGGGAGTTACGAGCAGTACTTC
NA	TRBJ2-7	TRBD1	TRBV7-9	CASSPVTGGMHEQYF	TGTGCCAGCAGCCCGGTGACAGGGGGCATGCACGAGCAGTACTTC
few	TRBJ1-5	TRBD1	TRBV5-6	CASSRRPGQGMFRPQHF	TGTGCCAGCAGCAGGCGCCCGGGACAGGGGATGTTTAGGCCCCAGCATTTT
NA	TRBJ2-7	NA	TRBV27	CASSPILTGRAYEQYF	TGTGCCAGCAGCCCAATTCTGACAGGCAGAGCCTACGAGCAGTACTTC
NA	TRBJ2-7	TRBD2	TRBV6-1	CASNSGTSSYEQYF	TGTGCCAGCAATTCCGGGACTAGCTCTTACGAGCAGTACTTC
NA	TRBJ1-5	NA	TRBV9	CASSRDSNSNQPQHF	TGTGCCAGCAGCCGGGACTCCAATAGCAATCAGCCCCAGCATTTT
many	TRBJ1-2	NA	TRBV19	CASSIVRQVDYGYTF	TGTGCCAGTAGTATAGTCCGCCAGGTGGACTATGGCTACACCTTC
NA	TRBJ1-1	NA	TRBV14	CASKLYFNTEAFF	TGTGCCAGCAAACTCTACTTTAACACTGAAGCTTTCTTT
NA	TRBJ2-7	TRBD1	TRBV12-5	CASGSAGGNEQYF	TGTGCTAGTGGTTCCGCAGGGGGCAACGAGCAGTACTTC
few	TRBJ2-7	NA	TRBV5-5	CASSLTGPAYEQYF	TGTGCCAGCAGCTTGACAGGGCCAGCCTACGAGCAGTACTTC
NA	TRBJ1-5	NA	TRBV5-1	CASSLAGSDQPQHF	TGCGCCAGCAGCTTGGCAGGGTCGGATCAGCCCCAGCATTTT
NA	TRBJ2-7	TRBD2	TRBV5-4	CASSLGSGSYEQYF	TGTGCCAGCAGCTTGGGTAGCGGGTCCTACGAGCAGTACTTC
NA	TRBJ2-5	NA	TRBV5-1	CASTITGETQYF	TGCGCCAGCACCATTACAGGGGAGACCCAGTACTTC
NA	TRBJ2-2	NA	TRBV7-3	CASSSSGHFTGELFF	TGTGCCAGCAGCTCCTCGGGACACTTCACCGGGGAGCTGTTTTTT
NA	TRBJ1-1	NA	TRBV4-1	CASSQLYGGTTEAFF	TGCGCCAGCAGCCAATTATATGGGGGGACCACTGAAGCTTTCTTT
NA	TRBJ1-6	NA	TRBV6-1	CASSEAAGQNSPLHF	TGTGCCAGCAGTGAAGCTGCGGGGCAGAATTCACCCCTCCACTTT
NA	TRBJ2-1	TRBD2	TRBV18	CASSDFGLARSEEQFF	TGTGCCAGCTCAGACTTTGGACTAGCGAGGAGTGAGGAGCAGTTCTTC